This T cell receptor beta chain originates from a study of T-cell memory formation after mild COVID-19. Looking at the study overall: In these data, TCR clusters were largely donor specific.

J was trimmed by 0 bases and V by 5 bases; bases with no gene match: 3. The CDR3 extends over 15 amino acids. CDR1 is GTSNPN and CDR2 is SVGIG in the germline V gene (reference sequence). This clonotype was seen only a few times. The 5'RACE method, run with constant-segment primers, produced TCR alpha and TCR beta cDNA libraries (carrying sample barcodes and UMIs). MiXCR, run by TCRdb on the 5' RACE reads, gives a single entry per CDR3 protein. The sample lists hundreds of thousands of distinct CDR3 sequences; less than 25% were seen once. The specimen was PBMCs or a T cell subset sorted from them (not recorded which). This sequence was found in an adult woman who had mild COVID-19 (a few samples of this study predate the infection). Cell type and time point are not known. V gene TRBV30 combines with J gene TRBJ2-6; 8 nucleotides match TRBD1. The CDR3 DNA reads TGTGCCTGGGGGACAGGTAGCTCTGGGGCCAACGTCCTGACTTTC. Encoded protein: CAWGTGSSGANVLTF.